Below, 18 T cell receptor beta chains from the same sample are listed, as sequenced in a study of vaccination and CD4 T cells after COVID-19. An Oncomine TCR Beta short-read assay was used to sequence the DNA from cultured CD4+ T cells. TCRdb ran MiXCR on the PCR reads and lists one entry per CDR3 protein. The table records approximately 12,000 distinct CDR3 sequences, 20% to 25% of them present only once. Which antigens these TCRs recognize remains unknown. As for treatment: roughly 11-day PBMC culture with coronavirus spike peptide pools or control peptides (ViraFEST assay). The sequencing used CD4+ T cells from blood, cultured in vitro, collected before SARS-CoV-2 vaccination. The origin of the receptors is a human donor who received a COVID-19 vaccine.

This chain links TRBV7-9 with TRBJ2-2, with a weak D call TRBD1 (5 bases). This CDR3 is built from 15 residues. The V end lost 8 bases, the J end lost 2 bases, and 15 bases lay between the germline ends. CDR1 is SEHNR, CDR2 FQNEAQ, per germline (reference sequence). CDR3 loop: CASSSQGLNTGELFF. The CDR3 DNA reads as TGTGCCAGCTCAAGTCAGGGATTAAACACCGGGGAGCTGTTTTTT.

This chain joins TRBV5-4 and TRBJ1-2; maybe TRBD1 (5 bases). Germline values: CDR1 SGHNT, CDR2 YYREEE (reference sequence). V was trimmed by 3 bases and J by 1 base, leaving 10 bases between them. This CDR3 contains 14 residues. The CDR3 DNA reads TGTGCCAGCAGCTCGAGGAGGGGTAACTATGGCTACACCTTC. This codes for CASSSRRGNYGYTF.

The J gene is TRBJ1-1, the V gene TRBV5-1; 8 positions agree with TRBD1. With V trimmed by 3 bases and J by 0 bases, 1 base remained unmatched. This CDR3 region has 14 residues. CDR1 is SGHRS, CDR2 YFSETQ, per germline. The chain's CDR3 is CASSWTGMNTEAFF. In DNA, the CDR3 is TGCGCCAGCAGCTGGACAGGGATGAACACTGAAGCTTTCTTT.

This clonotype was seen a few times. The chain recombines TRBV20-1 with TRBJ2-1; 10 bases are shared with TRBD2. The germline gives CDR1 DFQATT, CDR2 SNEGSKA (reference sequence). V lost 5 bases and J lost 4; bases outside the gene matches: 14. The CDR3 covers 17 residues. The CDR3, as DNA: TGCAGTGCTGACGATAGCGGACAGCGGGGGGGGTACAATGAGCAGTTCTTC. This gives the protein CSADDSGQRGGYNEQFF.

This chain uses TRBV5-1 with TRBJ1-2; D perhaps matches TRBD1 (6 bases). This CDR3 region has 16 residues. Trimming cost V 4 bases and J 12 bases, with 28 bases left between them. Germline CDR1 and CDR2: SGHRS and YFSETQ. CDR3 amino acids: CASSTGRGLQIWGHTF. The DNA of the CDR3 is TGCGCCAGCAGCACGGGCCGGGGGCTCCAGATATGGGGCCACACCTTC.

J is TRBJ2-6 and V is TRBV9, with D perhaps assigned TRBD1 or TRBD2 (6 bases each). Germline V CDR1 and CDR2: SGDLS, YYNGEE. CDR3 length: 17 amino acids. V lost 0 bases and J lost 2, with 12 bases in between. This CDR3 is CASSVEGGGAGANVLTF. The CDR3 region has the DNA TGTGCCAGCAGCGTAGAAGGGGGAGGCGCTGGGGCCAACGTCCTGACTTTC.

This rearrangement joins TRBV7-9 to TRBJ2-1, with 8 bases that match TRBD2. Germline loops: CDR1 SEHNR, CDR2 FQNEAQ (reference sequence). The CDR3 spans 16 residues. V was pared by 2 bases and J by 8 bases, with 11 bases of the junction left unmatched. In DNA form, the CDR3 reads TGTGCCAGCAGCTTACGGGGGGGTCATGTGCAATATGAGCAGTTCTTC. This encodes CASSLRGGHVQYEQFF. Variable domain in full (rest from reference TRBV7-9 and TRBJ2-1): DTGVSQNPRHKITKRGQNVTFRCDPISEHNRLYWYRQTLGQGPEFLTYFQNEAQLEKSRLLSDRFSAERPKGSFSTLEIQRTEQGDSAMYLCASSLRGGHVQYEQFFGPGTRLTVL.

This clonotype was detected only a few times. The chain is built from TRBV5-1 and TRBJ1-1; D perhaps matches TRBD1 (6 bases). This CDR3 region has 15 residues. Germline V CDR1 and CDR2: SGHRS, YFSETQ. V was trimmed by 4 bases and J by 2 bases, leaving 15 bases between them. The CDR3 DNA sequence: TGCGCCAGCAGCCCGAGAGGACAGCTTAACACTGAAGCTTTCTTT. Translating gives CASSPRGQLNTEAFF.

The J gene is TRBJ1-2, the V gene TRBV18; D perhaps matches TRBD1 (5 bases). Trimming removed 2 bases from V and 5 bases from J, with 15 bases in between. Per the germline V gene, CDR1 is KGHSH and CDR2 is LQKENI. The CDR3 extends over 15 amino acids. CDR3 DNA: TGTGCCAGCTCACCAAAACGGGACGGGGAGTATGGCTACACCTTC. This encodes CASSPKRDGEYGYTF.

This sequence joins TRBV12-3 or TRBV12-4 and TRBJ2-5; possibly TRBD1 or TRBD2 for D (5 bases each). Deletions cut 8 bases from V and 7 bases from J, with 11 bases between. This CDR3 is 11 amino acids long. The CDR3 bases are TGTGCCAGCGAGGGGAGAGGGACCCAGTACTTC. It codes for CASEGRGTQYF.

This clonotype was found a few times. CDR3 protein: CASSEELSGGAQETQYF. CDR3 coding DNA: TGTGCCAGCAGTGAAGAACTAAGCGGGGGAGCCCAAGAGACCCAGTACTTC. The chain recombines TRBV6-1 with TRBJ2-5; 8 nucleotides line up with TRBD2. V shed 1 base and J 1 base; nucleotides not matched to a gene: 8. Per germline, CDR1 MNHNS and CDR2 SASEGT. The CDR3 totals 17 residues.

This clonotype was counted between two and nine times. V and J are TRBV20-1 and TRBJ1-1; 9 nucleotides line up with TRBD1. In germline, CDR1 is DFQATT, CDR2 SNEGSKA (reference sequence). V shed 6 bases and J 0 bases; nucleotides not matched to a gene: 8. The CDR3 loop spans 15 amino acids. CDR3 protein: CSALPGTGMNTEAFF. CDR3 DNA: TGCAGTGCCCTACCCGGGACAGGGATGAACACTGAAGCTTTCTTT.

V gene TRBV20-1 combines with J gene TRBJ2-6; no reliable D call. Germline V gene sequence: CDR1 DFQATT, CDR2 SNEGSKA (reference sequence). V was trimmed by 2 bases and J by 0 bases, leaving 2 bases between them. CDR3 length equals 13 residues. The CDR3 here is CSARSSGANVLTF. CDR3 sequence (DNA): TGCAGTGCTAGAAGCTCTGGGGCCAACGTCCTGACTTTC.

This clonotype is deemed medium-sized (0.01 to 0.1%). V and J are TRBV25-1 and TRBJ1-6; 7 nucleotides align to TRBD1. CDR1 is MGHDK and CDR2 is SYGVNS in the germline V gene. This CDR3 is 13 amino acids long. The trim removed 8 bases at V and 8 bases at J, leaving 6 bases unmatched. In DNA form, the CDR3 reads TGTGCCAGCGCTATTACAGGGGATTCACCCCTCCACTTT. Its protein product is CASAITGDSPLHF. Full variable domain (remainder filled in from reference TRBV25-1 and TRBJ1-6): EADIYQTPRYLVIGTGKKITLECSQTMGHDKMYWYQQDPGMELHLIHYSYGVNSTEKGDLSSESTVSRIRTEHFPLTLESARPSHTSQYLCASAITGDSPLHFGNGTRLTVT.

This chain links TRBV6-1 with TRBJ2-2; TRBD1 might be the D (5 bases). Germline V gene data show CDR1 as MNHNS and CDR2 as SASEGT. Trimming shortened V by 3 bases and J by 8 bases, and 10 bases separated the two germline ends. The CDR3 is 13 residues long. The CDR3 loop reads CASSDRASGELFF. Written as DNA, the CDR3 is TGTGCCAGCAGTGACAGGGCGTCAGGGGAGCTGTTTTTT.

The CDR3 DNA follows: TGCAGTGCTCAGACTAGCGGAGACTCCTACGAGCAGTACTTC. Protein: CSAQTSGDSYEQYF. The rearrangement joins TRBV20-1 to TRBJ2-7; TRBD2 matches 9 bases. With V trimmed by 5 bases and J by 0 bases, 5 bases remained unmatched. Germline V gene data show CDR1 as DFQATT and CDR2 as SNEGSKA (reference sequence). The CDR3 is 14 residues long.

By share of the sample, this clonotype is medium-sized. The V and J genes are TRBV19 and TRBJ1-2; 7 nucleotides match TRBD1. V was pared by 7 bases and J by 2 bases, with 10 bases of the junction left unmatched. The CDR3 is made up of 15 amino acids. Germline V gene sequence: CDR1 LNHDA, CDR2 SQIVND (reference sequence). DNA of the CDR3: TGTGCCAGTACCTCCGCCACAGGGGTGAACTATGGCTACACCTTC. Its translation: CASTSATGVNYGYTF.

The CDR3 spells CASSVEGLAGGPDDNGELFF. The CDR3, as DNA: TGTGCCAGCAGCGTAGAAGGACTAGCGGGGGGGCCGGATGACAACGGGGAGCTGTTTTTT. The chain couples TRBV9 to TRBJ2-2; 15 nucleotides match TRBD2. Germline lookup yields CDR1 SGDLS and CDR2 YYNGEE. The length of the CDR3 is 20 residues. V lost 0 bases, J lost 7 bases, and 13 bases stayed unmatched.